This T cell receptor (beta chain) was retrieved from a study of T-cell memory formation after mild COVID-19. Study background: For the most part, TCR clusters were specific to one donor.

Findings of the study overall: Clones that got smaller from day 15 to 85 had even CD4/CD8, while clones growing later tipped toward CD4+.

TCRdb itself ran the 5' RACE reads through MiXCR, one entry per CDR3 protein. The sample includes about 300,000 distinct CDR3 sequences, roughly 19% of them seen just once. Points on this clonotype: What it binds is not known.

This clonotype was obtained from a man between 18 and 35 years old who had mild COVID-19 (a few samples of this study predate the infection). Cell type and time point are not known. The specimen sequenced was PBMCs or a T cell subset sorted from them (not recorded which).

DNA of the CDR3: TGTGCCAGCAGTTCCCTACAGGCAAACTATGGCTACACCTTC. It specifies CASSSLQANYGYTF. The chain is built from TRBV27 and TRBJ1-2, with a weak D call TRBD1 (5 bases). Germline loops: CDR1 MNHEY, CDR2 SMNVEV (reference sequence). Deletions cut 4 bases from V and 2 bases from J, with 11 bases between. CDR3 length: 14 residues.